A selection of T cell receptor beta chains follows, all from one sample in a study of blood T cell repertoires in COVID-19. Sequenced by immunoSEQ multiplex PCR; TCRdb stores in-frame clones only, minus some. The sample has approximately 500,000 clones, 75% to 90% seen once. The specimen was peripheral blood. The receptors derive from a man between 18 and 35 years old with COVID-19, enrolled during active disease. CDR3s include the opening cysteine and the closing phenylalanine or tryptophan. The D gene is left open where the match is weak. Size values are once, few and many counts, or a class for expanded clones, and some rows have none.

j_call clone_size v_call d_call cdr3_nt cdr3_aa
TRBJ2-7 . TRBV12-5 TRBD2 TGTGCTAGTGGTTTGGGACTAGCGGGCTACGAGCAGTACTTC CASGLGLAGYEQYF
TRBJ2-1 once TRBV19 TRBD2 TGTGCCAGTAGTACTCTAGCGGGAGTTCTTGAGCAGTTCTTC CASSTLAGVLEQFF
TRBJ2-2 . TRBV4-2 . TGTGCCAGCAGCCAAGAAGGGGGTACGGGGGAGCTGTTTTTT CASSQEGGTGELFF
TRBJ1-2 . TRBV6-6 . TGTGCCAGCAGTTGGGACCGGACAGACTACACCTTC CASSWDRTDYTF
TRBJ2-1 few TRBV20-1 TRBD2 TGCAGTGCTAGTGCTAGCGGGAACACCTACAATGAGCAGTTCTTC CSASASGNTYNEQFF
TRBJ2-2 . TRBV3-1/TRBV3-2 . TGTGCCAGCAGCCAAGCTCTCAGCACCGGGGAGCTGTTTTTT CASSQALSTGELFF
TRBJ2-1 . TRBV10-1 . TGCGCCAGCAGCCCCGGGACATACAATGAGCAGTTCTTC CASSPGTYNEQFF
TRBJ2-5 once TRBV2 . TGTGCCAGCAGTGAAGAATATCAAGAGACCCAGTACTTC CASSEEYQETQYF
TRBJ1-2 . TRBV6-6 TRBD1 TGTGCCATCACCGGGACAGGGGGGTATGGCTACACCTTC CAITGTGGYGYTF
TRBJ2-3 . TRBV5-4 . TGTGCCAGCAGCTCGAAGGGAGCTAGCACAGATACGCAGTATTTT CASSSKGASTDTQYF
TRBJ1-1 . TRBV14 TRBD1 TGTGCCAGCAGCCTTAGCCGCGGGACAGGGGTCGAAGCTTTCTTT CASSLSRGTGVEAFF
TRBJ1-4 . TRBV6-5 . TGTGCCAGCAGTACTACAGGGTCAGGTGAAAAACTGTTTTTT CASSTTGSGEKLFF
TRBJ2-1 . TRBV20-1 . TGCAGTGCCCCGGAGGGGGGGCAGAAGTTCTTC CSAPEGGQKFF
TRBJ2-7 . TRBV2 . TGTGCCAGCAGTGGGACAAGCAGCTCCTACGAGCAGTACTTC CASSGTSSSYEQYF
TRBJ1-6 . TRBV10-2 . TGCGCCAGCAGTCCGGACAGTAATTCACCCCTCCACTTT CASSPDSNSPLHF
TRBJ2-2 . TRBV3-1/TRBV3-2 TRBD2 TGTGCCAGCAGCCAAGCAGGTGCGGGGGGCACCGGGGAGCTGTTTTTT CASSQAGAGGTGELFF
TRBJ2-5 once TRBV5-6 . TGTGCCAGCAGCTGGGGAGCCCCCCCAGAGACCCAGTACTTC CASSWGAPPETQYF
TRBJ2-7 . TRBV27 . TGTGCCAGCAGTCAATTAACGGGACTCCTCAGCCCCTACGAGCAGTACTTC CASSQLTGLLSPYEQYF
TRBJ1-5 . TRBV25-1 . TGTGCCAGCAGGAAGACAGACTATCAGCCCCAGCATTTT CASRKTDYQPQHF
TRBJ2-3 . TRBV18 TRBD1 TGTGCCAGCTCACGACAGGGTCCCACAGATACGCAGTATTTT CASSRQGPTDTQYF
TRBJ1-2 . TRBV4-1 . TGCGCCAGCAGCCAAGATAGAGCAGGGATCTATGGCTACACCTTC CASSQDRAGIYGYTF
TRBJ2-3 once TRBV6-5 . TGTGCCAGCAGTTACGGGCAGGCCACAGATACGCAGTATTTT CASSYGQATDTQYF
TRBJ2-1 . TRBV4-1 TRBD1 TGCGCCAGCAGCCAAGGTCTGGACAGGGGCTCCTACAATGAGCAGTTCTTC CASSQGLDRGSYNEQFF
TRBJ2-7 . TRBV13 TRBD1 TGTGCCAGCAGCTTAAGGTGGGACAGGGGGTCGACGCAGTACTTC CASSLRWDRGSTQYF
TRBJ1-1 . TRBV3-1/TRBV3-2 . TGTGCCAGCCAAGGGGGGGGAAACACTGAAGCTTTCTTT CASQGGGNTEAFF
TRBJ1-4 . TRBV29-1 . TGCAGCGTTGGGGGGGGAGGAGGTGAAAAACTGTTTTTT CSVGGGGGEKLFF
TRBJ1-5 . TRBV30 . TGTGCCTGGAGTGTAGATAGTAGCTCCAATCAGCCCCAGCATTTT CAWSVDSSSNQPQHF
TRBJ1-4 . TRBV19 TRBD1 TGCGCCAGTAGTCCGACAGGGGGGCGGCTAAAACTGTTTTTT CASSPTGGRLKLFF
TRBJ1-2 . TRBV3-1/TRBV3-2 TRBD1 TGTGCCAGCAGCCACCCTGGGACAGGGGGGCGCTGGGGCTACACCTTC CASSHPGTGGRWGYTF
TRBJ1-4 . TRBV21-1 . TGTGCCAGCAGCAAAAAGTCAGGGACAGGGGAAAGGGTAAAACTGTTTTTT CASSKKSGTGERVKLFF
TRBJ1-2 . TRBV28 . TGTGCCAGCAGTTTGTTGGGGCTAACTTTTACTGGCTACACCTTC CASSLLGLTFTGYTF
TRBJ2-7 . TRBV7-8 TRBD1 TGTGCCAGCAGCTTAGCGGGACAGCCCTACGAGCAGTACTTC CASSLAGQPYEQYF
TRBJ2-7 . TRBV15 . TGTGCCACCAGCATAGCCCCAAAAGGAAGGTACGAGCAGTACTTC CATSIAPKGRYEQYF
TRBJ2-4 . TRBV4-1 TRBD2 TGCGCCAGCAGCCAATTTTCCAGCGGGGAAAACATTCAGTACTTC CASSQFSSGENIQYF
TRBJ2-5 . TRBV6-1 TRBD1 TGTGCCAGCAGTGACGTCAGGGGGCACGAGACCCAGTACTTC CASSDVRGHETQYF
TRBJ2-7 . TRBV3-1/TRBV3-2 . TGTGCCAGCAGCCGGGGGGGCGTCACCTACGAGCAGTACTTC CASSRGGVTYEQYF
TRBJ1-6 . TRBV30 TRBD1 TGTGCCTGGAGTGCCCAGACAGGGGGTAATTCACCCCTCCACTTT CAWSAQTGGNSPLHF
TRBJ2-5 . TRBV10-1 TRBD2 TGCGCCAGCAGTGAGACTAGCGGGGGCGAGACCCAGTACTTC CASSETSGGETQYF
TRBJ2-1 few TRBV5-1 TRBD2 TGCGCCAGCAGCAACAGAGGGACTAGCGGCTTCAATGAGCAGTTCTTC CASSNRGTSGFNEQFF
TRBJ2-7 many TRBV7-2 TRBD2 TGTGCCAGCAGCTTAGGCGGGGGGTTCTACGAGCAGTACTTC CASSLGGGFYEQYF
TRBJ2-1 . TRBV7-6 . TGTGCCAGCAGCTCACTTTTGAACCCCTACAATGAGCAGTTCTTC CASSSLLNPYNEQFF
TRBJ2-5 . TRBV3-1/TRBV3-2 TRBD2 TGTGCCAGCAGCCGCCTAGCGGGGGGAGAGACCCAGTACTTC CASSRLAGGETQYF
TRBJ2-2 . TRBV2 TRBD2 TGTGCCAGCAGTGTACAGGGAGGGGAAGCGGGAGGTGACACCGGGGAGCTGTTTTTT CASSVQGGEAGGDTGELFF
TRBJ1-4 . TRBV5-1 . TGCGCCAGCAGCCTTAGGCCAGGGTTTGAGGAAAAACTGTTTTTT CASSLRPGFEEKLFF
TRBJ1-2 few TRBV3-1/TRBV3-2 TRBD1 TGTGCCAGCAGCTTCGGGACAGGAGTTGGCTACACCTTC CASSFGTGVGYTF
TRBJ1-4 . TRBV2 TRBD1 TGTGCCAGTACTTTCGGGACAGATAATGAAAAACTGTTTTTT CASTFGTDNEKLFF
TRBJ1-1 . TRBV5-6 TRBD1 TGTGCCAGCAGCTTGCACAGGGGGCAAGCCTCTGAAGCTTTCTTT CASSLHRGQASEAFF
TRBJ2-7 few TRBV15 . TGTGCCACCAGCAGAGATCGTCTTGCTGGAGGGGACCACGAGCAGTACTTC CATSRDRLAGGDHEQYF
TRBJ2-7 . TRBV12-3/TRBV12-4 . TGTGCCAGCAGTTTTATCGGCGGGCCTTTCAAGTACTTC CASSFIGGPFKYF
TRBJ1-1 . TRBV5-1 . TGCGCCAGCAGGACAGCTATGAACACTGAAGCTTTCTTT CASRTAMNTEAFF
TRBJ1-1 once TRBV2 TRBD1 TGTGCCAGCAGTGGGTCAGGGGGTCGGACTGAAGCTTTCTTT CASSGSGGRTEAFF
TRBJ2-1 . TRBV12-5 TRBD2 TGTGCTAGTGGTTTGGCACGGGGGGTTGAGGGTAATGTCCACTACAATGAGCAGTTCTTC CASGLARGVEGNVHYNEQFF